The 15 T cell receptor beta chains in this list originate from one sample, sequenced in a study of T cells after yellow fever vaccination. Each CDR3 protein is one row after TCRdb ran MiXCR on the 5' RACE reads. The table records some 110,000 distinct CDR3 sequences, 7.2% of them present only once. The sequencing used CD4+ T cells sorted from PBMCs, collected approximately 47 days after the first yellow fever vaccination. The receptors here all came from a man younger than 35 who received the YFV17D yellow fever vaccine.

In its sample, this clonotype was seen many times. This CDR3 reads CASSVDSNYGYTF. The CDR3 nucleotides are TGTGCCAGCAGCGTCGACAGTAACTATGGCTACACCTTC. This chain links TRBV9 with TRBJ1-2; perhaps TRBD1 as D (5 bases). This CDR3 contains 13 residues. V lost 2 bases, J lost 1 base, and 6 bases lay in between. Per germline, CDR1 SGDLS and CDR2 YYNGEE.

This clonotype was seen ten or more times. The chain recombines TRBV6-2 or TRBV6-3 with TRBJ2-1; D remains unclear. The germline gives CDR1 MNHEY, CDR2 SVGEGT. The CDR3 runs 12 residues. V shed 2 bases and J shed 3 bases, with 2 bases lying between them. The DNA of the CDR3 is TGTGCCAGCAGTTACGGCTACAATGAGCAGTTCTTC. This codes for CASSYGYNEQFF.

This clonotype was picked up many times. The rearrangement uses TRBV12-3 or TRBV12-4 and TRBJ2-5, with D maybe TRBD2 (5 bases). Trimming took off 5 bases at V and 1 base at J, with 11 bases between the two ends. The CDR3 runs 14 residues. The DNA of the CDR3 is TGTGCCAGCAGTAGAGGGTTCCGCCAAGAGACCCAGTACTTC. Amino acid sequence: CASSRGFRQETQYF.

This clonotype was counted many times. V and J are TRBV15 and TRBJ2-5; 9 nucleotides match TRBD1. V was pared by 0 bases and J by 4 bases, with 3 bases of the junction left unmatched. Germline CDR1 is LNHNV and CDR2 is YYDKDF (reference sequence). The CDR3 runs 15 residues. The CDR3 here is CATSRDRDRAETQYF. CDR3 DNA sequence: TGTGCCACCAGCAGAGACCGGGACAGGGCAGAGACCCAGTACTTC. The full variable domain, with the rest looked up from reference TRBV15 and TRBJ2-5, is DAMVIQNPRYQVTQFGKPVTLSCSQTLNHNVMYWYQQKSSQAPKLLFHYYDKDFNNEADTPDNFQSRRPNTSFCFLDIRSPGLGDTAMYLCATSRDRDRAETQYFGPGTRLLVL.

This clonotype was counted at least ten times. J is TRBJ2-2 and V is TRBV10-3; 11 bases agree with TRBD1. Looked up from germline, CDR1 is ENHRY and CDR2 is SYGVKD. After removal of 6 bases from V and 0 bases from J, the junction contained 9 bases not matched to a gene. CDR3 length equals 18 residues. CDR3 loop: CAISARGTGGSNTGELFF. Written as DNA, the CDR3 is TGTGCCATCAGCGCTCGAGGGACAGGGGGTTCGAACACCGGGGAGCTGTTTTTT.

The sample holds many counts of this clonotype. The chain employs TRBV20-1 and TRBJ1-6; the match to TRBD1 covers 9 bases. With V trimmed by 6 bases and J by 10 bases, 7 bases remained unmatched. The CDR3 has 13 amino acids. Per the germline V gene, CDR1 is DFQATT and CDR2 is SNEGSKA (reference sequence). CDR3 residues: CSARGTGISPLHF. CDR3 bases: TGCAGTGCCAGGGGGACAGGGATCTCACCCCTCCACTTT.

This clonotype was detected many times. This sequence joins TRBV7-3 and TRBJ2-6; TRBD1 might be the D (6 bases). The CDR3 covers 15 residues. Germline V CDR1 and CDR2: SGHTA, FQGTGA. V lost 5 bases to trimming and J lost 1 base, with 9 bases between them. CDR3: CASSPQGSGANVLTF. The CDR3 nucleotides read TGTGCCAGCAGCCCTCAGGGGTCTGGGGCCAACGTCCTGACTTTC.

The chain uses TRBV5-1 and TRBJ2-5; 9 bases match TRBD1. After removal of 6 bases from V and 2 bases from J, the junction contained 5 bases not matched to a gene. Germline CDR1 reads SGHRS; CDR2 reads YFSETQ. The CDR3 totals 14 residues. The DNA for the CDR3 is TGCGCCAGCACCAGGGACAGGGCGCAAGAGACCCAGTACTTC. Translating gives CASTRDRAQETQYF.

This clonotype occurred many times. The rearrangement joins TRBV6-5 to TRBJ2-3; D possibly corresponds to TRBD2 (6 bases). Trimming took 3 bases from V and 0 from J, leaving 16 bases between them. Germline CDR1 is MNHEY and CDR2 is SVGAGI. The CDR3 is 17 residues long. Written as DNA, the CDR3 is TGTGCCAGCAGTTATGGGCGGGGCGGGCCTAGCACAGATACGCAGTATTTT. Its protein is CASSYGRGGPSTDTQYF.

This clonotype was found many times. The chain carries TRBV20-1 and TRBJ2-4; possible D gene TRBD2, 5 bases. This CDR3 spans 13 amino acids. From germline, CDR1 is DFQATT and CDR2 SNEGSKA (reference sequence). The V and J ends lost 8 bases and 3 bases respectively, with 14 bases between them. CDR3 residues: CSPFVSGKNIQYF. The CDR3 coding sequence is TGCAGTCCCTTTGTGAGCGGCAAAAACATTCAGTACTTC.

This rearrangement joins TRBV18 to TRBJ1-3; D may be TRBD1 (5 bases). Per the germline V gene, CDR1 is KGHSH and CDR2 is LQKENI. With 3 bases removed from V and 2 bases from J, the gap between germline ends came to 14 bases. The CDR3 totals 16 residues. The CDR3 DNA sequence: TGTGCCAGCTCACCCCTTCAGGGCGCTGCTGGAAACACCATATATTTT. This encodes CASSPLQGAAGNTIYF.

This clonotype was seen at least ten times. V usage is TRBV5-4 and J usage is TRBJ2-2; 10 bases are shared with TRBD2. The CDR3 sequence is 15 residues long. Germline V gene data show CDR1 as SGHNT and CDR2 as YYREEE (reference sequence). Trimming at V came to 5 bases and at J to 0 bases, leaving 1 base not matched to a gene. The CDR3 DNA is TGTGCCAGCAGTACTAGCGGGACGAACACCGGGGAGCTGTTTTTT. Translating it yields CASSTSGTNTGELFF.

V usage is TRBV5-1 and J usage is TRBJ2-3; D might be TRBD1 (6 bases). V was trimmed by 2 bases and J by 3 bases, leaving 10 bases between them. The CDR3 covers 14 residues. Germline loops: CDR1 SGHRS, CDR2 YFSETQ. CDR3: CASSLQGWTDTQYF. In nucleotides, the CDR3 is TGCGCCAGCAGCTTACAGGGATGGACAGATACGCAGTATTTT.

This clonotype was recorded many times. The chain has TRBV20-1 and TRBJ2-3; D possibly matches TRBD1 or TRBD2 (5 bases each). The CDR3 consists of 16 residues. Germline CDR1 is DFQATT and CDR2 is SNEGSKA (reference sequence). V gave up 6 bases and J gave up 2 bases, with 21 bases separating them. The CDR3: CSAGPLRGPITDTQYF. The CDR3 bases are TGCAGTGCCGGACCGCTGAGGGGTCCCATCACAGATACGCAGTATTTT.

The chain links TRBV24-1 to TRBJ2-1; 7 bases match TRBD2. The length of the CDR3 is 13 residues. In germline, CDR1 is KGHDR, CDR2 SFDVKD. The V segment lost 9 bases and the J segment 12 bases; nucleotides outside the gene matches: 13. As DNA, the CDR3 is TGTGCCACCGGGGGGGGACCACCCTTGCGGCAGTTCTTC. The encoded protein is CATGGGPPLRQFF.